A single T cell receptor (beta chain) is shown here with its context. Profiling relied on immunoSEQ multiplex PCR, and the TCRdb table lists in-frame clones only, not all of them. Among some 130,000 clones listed, 84% were seen once. These data are taken from a study of blood T cell repertoires in COVID-19. Study information: The cDNA or gDNA used as material had been derived from T cells, B-cell-depleted T cells, or PBMCs.

The germline V gene has CDR1 KGHSH and CDR2 LQKENI. This CDR3 region has 16 residues. V gave up 3 bases and J gave up 4 bases; unmatched junction bases: 6. The source is a human donor in a cohort sampled during active COVID-19. The sequenced material came from peripheral blood. V gene TRBV18 combines with J gene TRBJ2-3; the match to TRBD2 covers 11 bases. In DNA, the CDR3 is TGTGCCAGCTCACCCTCTACTAGCGGGGGCCCAGATACGCAGTATTTT. As protein: CASSPSTSGGPDTQYF.